The TCR beta chain described here comes from a study of a mutant IDH1 vaccine in newly diagnosed glioma (dated by TCRdb to the early 2020s). For the wider study: Of the roughly 32 patients who were treated, 62.5% were male and roughly 40% were female, and the mean age was around 40 years. Prior to enrollment, patients had been given standard therapy consisting of radiotherapy alone, temozolomide alone, or radiochemotherapy with temozolomide, with the combination given to most patients. Peripheral blood was drawn at six visits: V03 (baseline), V05, V07, V10, V12 and V13. Longitudinal TCRB deep sequencing was done for 25 treated patients, wherever samples were available for exploratory analyses.

Receptor amplification or capture employed the immunoSEQ multiplex PCR assay. Rearranged TCR beta chain sequences were amplified using the hsTCRB Kit according to the manufacturer's protocol. TCRB libraries were sequenced on an Illumina MiSeq. In the original analysis: Demultiplexing, trimming and gene mapping were performed with the kit vendor's proprietary platform. The clones in this table, taken by TCRdb from immuneACCESS, are in-frame only. Not every clone is retained; where verified, under half of the shortfall comes from an unresolved V gene, and the cause of the rest is unknown. Clonal size and the V and J genes are those of that table, whereas D and trimming came from the DNA. The sample data list under 25,000 clones, and 93% of these were observed just once. The biggest ten clones account for about 1.2% of the sample. The meaning of the sample's time point label: baseline, week 1 (first vaccination visit). The treatment or condition label here, explained by the study, means: pre-vaccination baseline after standard-of-care therapy. Newly diagnosed WHO grade 3 or 4 IDH1-mutant astrocytomas showing loss of nuclear ATRX were present in the donors. The samples were drawn from NOA16, a multicentre, single-arm, open-label phase I trial in Germany that tested a mutant IDH1 peptide vaccine in humans for the first time. For immunogenicity testing, the blood drawn at visit V03 was used as the baseline sample. Genomic DNA for TCRB sequencing was isolated from EDTA blood with the DNeasy Blood and Tissue Kit.

Notes on this clone: Its antigen is still unknown. Base qualities are missing; no much larger clone stands one base away.

Summary of the overall study and its limitations: Selection of PBMC samples for TCRB deep sequencing was based on availability. Changes in the top peripheral T cell clonotypes picked up by TCRB sequencing did not appear to be linked to pseudoprogression. The authors stated that sample limitations prevented analyses of patient blood samples from being reproduced. Vaccine-induced immune responses across multiple MHC alleles were detected in 85% to 95% of patients.

The CDR3 numbers 13 residues from cysteine through phenylalanine. The CDR3 DNA has 39 bases and is translated from base 1. CDR1 and CDR2, per the germline V gene (reference sequence), are LNHDA and SQIVND. Trimming takes 8 bases from V and 6 bases from J, and the germline ends sit 16 bases apart. This TCR was sampled from a man in his forties with glioma. The sequenced sample was PBMCs, obtained from a glioma patient treated with radiotherapy, temozolomide or both. The chain is made from TRBV19 and TRBJ1-2; 5 matching bases give a weak D call of TRBD1. The CDR3 has the sequence CASAGSTAHGYTF. The sequenced DNA: TGTGCCAGTGCGGGATCGACAGCACATGGCTACACCTTC.